These T cell receptor beta chains were read from a single sample in a study of T cell changes during pregnancy in multiple sclerosis. The table came from immunoSEQ multiplex PCR; TCRdb's copy has only in-frame clones and leaves some out. The sample lists around 88,000 clones; roughly 92% were seen once. Sequencing was performed on peripheral blood, taken in the first trimester of pregnancy. All receptors come from a female donor with multiple sclerosis, enrolled in a pregnancy study. The CDR3 runs from the conserved cysteine through the conserved F or W. Fields, in order: V gene, clone size, J gene, D gene, CDR3 length, CDR3 protein, CDR3 DNA. D genes are given only for firm matches. Clone size is given for some rows only: seen once, a few or many times, or a class if the clone is expanded.

>TRBV28|-|TRBJ1-4|TRBD1|16
CASSLSSGTGYEKLFF
TGTGCCAGCAGTTTAAGTTCCGGGACAGGGTATGAAAAACTGTTTTTT
>TRBV11-2|-|TRBJ2-1|-|13
CASSLNSGFSQFF
TGTGCCAGCAGCTTAAATTCCGGTTTTAGCCAGTTCTTC
>TRBV5-1|-|TRBJ1-4|TRBD1|17
CASSWGQETRTNEKLFF
TGCGCCAGCAGCTGGGGACAGGAGACAAGAACTAATGAAAAACTGTTTTTT
>TRBV7-9|-|TRBJ2-2|-|15
CASSLAGPDTGELFF
TGTGCCAGCAGCTTAGCGGGGCCCGACACCGGGGAGCTGTTTTTT
>TRBV10-2|-|TRBJ2-1|-|15
CASSEDRSSYNEQFF
TGCGCCAGCAGTGAGGACAGGAGCTCCTACAATGAGCAGTTCTTC
>TRBV5-3|-|TRBJ1-1|-|12
CARSVGQFEAFF
TGTGCCAGAAGCGTTGGACAGTTTGAAGCTTTCTTT
>TRBV19|once|TRBJ1-2|-|15
CASSSDRLSNYGYTF
TGTGCCAGTAGTAGCGACAGGCTTTCTAACTATGGCTACACCTTC
>TRBV6-6|-|TRBJ1-1|-|12
CASSYGSSEAFF
TGTGCCAGCAGTTACGGCAGTTCCGAAGCTTTCTTT
>TRBV9|-|TRBJ2-5|-|15
CASSVTGGGQETQYF
TGTGCCAGCAGCGTAACCGGTGGCGGCCAAGAGACCCAGTACTTC
>TRBV6-4|few|TRBJ2-2|TRBD2|16
CASSRTSGGNTGELFF
TGTGCCAGCAGCCGAACTAGCGGAGGGAACACCGGGGAGCTGTTTTTT
>TRBV29-1|-|TRBJ1-3|-|16
CSVEGTGGWAGNTIYF
TGCAGCGTTGAGGGCACAGGCGGATGGGCTGGAAACACCATATATTTT